This T cell receptor (beta chain) was identified during a study of cytomegalovirus exposure and HLA in healthy donors. CDR3 size: 12 residues. V lost 4 bases to trimming and J lost 2 bases, with 8 bases between them. From germline, CDR1 is GTSNPN and CDR2 SVGIG (reference sequence). Repertoires were generated with immunoSEQ multiplex PCR, while TCRdb's copy carries only in-frame clones and drops some. This table holds 150,000 to 200,000 clones, about nine tenths found once. The donors belonged to the 120-subject validation cohort, separate from the roughly 700-subject first cohort. As for this clone: What it binds is not known.

Study findings and constraints: As was reported, the classifier diagnosed cytomegalovirus status with high specificity and sensitivity. Researchers catalogued 150 or so TCR beta chains as cytomegalovirus-associated. TCR clusters originating in the first cohort tended to co-occur in the 120 validation repertoires, according to a later analysis.

The V call is TRBV30, the J call TRBJ1-1, with D possibly TRBD1 on 6 matching bases. The source is a man aged 30-40 years in good health and CMV-seropositive. The specimen sequenced was PBMCs. The CDR3 reads CAWMDRNTEAFF. The DNA for the CDR3 is TGTGCCTGGATGGACAGAAACACTGAAGCTTTCTTT.